These T cell receptor beta chains were read from a single sample in a study of CD8 T cells in ankylosing spondylitis. TCRdb independently ran MiXCR on the 5' RACE reads; one entry per CDR3 protein. The table lists approximately 150,000 distinct CDR3 sequences, approximately 9% of them singletons. The sequenced sample consisted of blood, either unsorted or a sorted T cell fraction (not recorded which). These receptor sequences come from a female donor with ankylosing spondylitis or in good health (not recorded which). Both conserved end residues are part of each CDR3. A D gene is named only where the DNA matches it firmly. Only part of the rows carry a size: once, few, many, or a class if the clone is expanded.

TRBV12-3/TRBV12-4,19,many,TRBD2,TRBJ2-1,CASTGTSGRVLSSYNEQFF,TGTGCCAGCACCGGGACTAGCGGGCGAGTCCTGAGCTCCTACAATGAGCAGTTCTTC
TRBV20-1,11,many,.,TRBJ2-3,CRGTLTDTQYF,TGCAGGGGGACTCTCACAGATACGCAGTATTTT
TRBV18,16,few,TRBD2,TRBJ2-1,CASSPGGLAGFNEQFF,TGTGCCAGCTCACCAGGGGGGCTAGCGGGCTTCAATGAGCAGTTCTTC
TRBV9,13,.,.,TRBJ2-7,CASNSRGGYEQYF,TGTGCCAGCAACTCGCGGGGAGGCTACGAGCAGTACTTC
TRBV20-1,12,few,.,TRBJ1-1,CSAPGGNTEAFF,TGCAGTGCTCCCGGGGGGAACACTGAAGCTTTCTTT
TRBV20-1,13,few,.,TRBJ2-1,CSGGAFDYNEQFF,TGCAGTGGGGGGGCTTTCGACTACAATGAGCAGTTCTTC
TRBV6-1,15,.,.,TRBJ2-1,CASSEEEGGGNEQFF,TGTGCCAGCAGTGAAGAGGAGGGGGGTGGCAATGAGCAGTTCTTC
TRBV7-2,13,many,.,TRBJ1-5,CASSLVGNQPQHF,TGTGCCAGCAGCTTAGTTGGCAATCAGCCCCAGCATTTT
TRBV3-1,20,few,.,TRBJ2-7,CASSQFASGQMFTPSYEQYF,TGTGCCAGCAGCCAGTTTGCCTCAGGACAGATGTTTACCCCATCCTACGAGCAGTACTTC
TRBV10-3,14,.,.,TRBJ2-1,CAIRPEKFYNEQFF,TGTGCCATCAGGCCGGAAAAGTTCTACAATGAGCAGTTCTTC
TRBV25-1,17,few,.,TRBJ1-4,CASSDPLEAGANEKLFF,TGTGCCAGCAGTGACCCATTAGAAGCAGGGGCAAATGAAAAACTGTTTTTT
TRBV4-3,13,.,.,TRBJ2-3,CASSNRQADTQYF,TGCGCCAGCAGTAACCGACAGGCCGATACGCAGTATTTT
TRBV2,18,.,TRBD1,TRBJ2-1,CASSEGTGGRRPYNEQFF,TGTGCCAGCAGTGAAGGGACAGGGGGCCGGCGACCTTACAATGAGCAGTTCTTC
TRBV7-9,14,many,.,TRBJ2-5,CASSLEQEKETQYF,TGTGCCAGCAGCTTAGAACAGGAGAAAGAGACCCAGTACTTC
TRBV20-1,15,many,TRBD2,TRBJ2-7,CSGTSLASNSYEQYF,TGCAGTGGGACCTCACTAGCGAGTAACTCCTACGAGCAGTACTTC
TRBV5-1,15,many,TRBD1,TRBJ2-7,CASSFYPGTDYEQYF,TGCGCCAGCAGCTTCTACCCCGGGACAGACTACGAGCAGTACTTC
TRBV20-1,11,many,.,TRBJ2-1,CSAASSDEQFF,TGCAGTGCTGCTAGCTCGGATGAGCAGTTCTTC
TRBV9,17,many,.,TRBJ1-1,CASSVEGLGSQNTEAFF,TGTGCCAGCAGCGTAGAGGGATTGGGATCTCAGAACACTGAAGCTTTCTTT
TRBV18,14,.,.,TRBJ2-1,CASSTGRSYNEQFF,TGTGCCAGCTCAACCGGGCGTTCCTACAATGAGCAGTTCTTC
TRBV12-3/TRBV12-4,15,many,TRBD1,TRBJ1-2,CASSRDRGISDGYTF,TGTGCCAGCAGTCGCGACAGGGGGATAAGCGATGGCTACACCTTC
TRBV29-1,14,many,TRBD2,TRBJ2-3,CSVRLAVQPDTQYF,TGCAGCGTGAGACTAGCGGTACAGCCAGATACGCAGTATTTT
TRBV18,16,few,.,TRBJ2-3,CASSPPEASTKATQYF,TGTGCCAGCTCACCACCGGAGGCATCAACCAAGGCTACGCAGTATTTT
TRBV12-3/TRBV12-4,12,.,.,TRBJ2-5,CASGEGVETQYF,TGTGCCAGCGGCGAGGGAGTGGAGACCCAGTACTTC
TRBV10-3,14,.,.,TRBJ2-2,CATLGAPNTGELFF,TGTGCCACCCTTGGGGCGCCGAACACCGGGGAGCTGTTTTTT
TRBV9,15,.,TRBD1,TRBJ1-5,CASSVGGQLNQPQHF,TGTGCCAGCAGCGTAGGGGGACAGCTAAATCAGCCCCAGCATTTT
TRBV29-1,14,many,TRBD2,TRBJ2-1,CSVGASGINNEQFF,TGCAGCGTTGGGGCTAGCGGGATCAACAATGAGCAGTTCTTC
TRBV5-6,14,.,.,TRBJ2-3,CASSFYSATDTQYF,TGTGCCAGCAGCTTTTATAGCGCCACAGATACGCAGTATTTT
TRBV13,12,.,.,TRBJ1-1,CASSPQNTEAFF,TGTGCCAGCAGCCCTCAGAACACTGAAGCTTTCTTT
TRBV6-2/TRBV6-3,11,few,.,TRBJ2-1,CASSIERKQFF,TGTGCCAGCAGTATCGAACGTAAGCAGTTCTTC
TRBV7-2,12,few,.,TRBJ2-1,CASSATGYEQFF,TGTGCCAGCAGCGCGACAGGATATGAGCAGTTCTTC
TRBV12-3/TRBV12-4,13,many,TRBD2,TRBJ2-1,CASRLAGNYEQFF,TGTGCCAGCAGACTAGCGGGTAACTATGAGCAGTTCTTC
TRBV12-3/TRBV12-4,11,few,TRBD1,TRBJ2-1,CASRSGTGQFF,TGTGCCAGCAGATCCGGGACAGGACAGTTCTTC
TRBV7-9,13,many,.,TRBJ2-3,CASSPDNTDTQYF,TGTGCCAGCAGCCCCGACAACACAGATACGCAGTATTTT
TRBV27,14,.,.,TRBJ2-3,CASSLYGGGDTQYF,TGTGCCAGCAGTTTATATGGGGGCGGAGATACGCAGTATTTT
TRBV4-1,14,.,TRBD1,TRBJ1-2,CASSRGQGDYGYTF,TGCGCCAGCAGCCGTGGGCAGGGGGACTATGGCTACACCTTC
TRBV19,14,.,TRBD2,TRBJ2-7,CASAFSGSAYEQYF,TGTGCCAGTGCATTTAGCGGGAGTGCCTACGAGCAGTACTTC
TRBV30,14,many,.,TRBJ2-7,CAWSGTADNYEQYF,TGTGCCTGGAGTGGGACAGCAGATAACTACGAGCAGTACTTC
TRBV27,14,few,.,TRBJ2-7,CASSTSGVSYEQYF,TGTGCCAGCAGTACGTCCGGGGTCTCCTACGAGCAGTACTTC
TRBV5-6,14,.,.,TRBJ2-7,CASRVWGAGHEQYF,TGTGCCAGCAGGGTGTGGGGGGCAGGCCACGAGCAGTACTTC
TRBV20-1,14,.,TRBD2,TRBJ2-7,CSARPAGVGYEQYF,TGCAGTGCTAGACCCGCGGGAGTTGGATACGAGCAGTACTTC
TRBV4-1,15,few,.,TRBJ2-7,CASSQDERASYEQYF,TGCGCCAGCAGCCAAGACGAAAGGGCCTCCTACGAGCAGTACTTC
TRBV9,17,few,TRBD2,TRBJ2-1,CASSPVGGRVSYNEQFF,TGTGCCAGCAGCCCAGTGGGCGGGAGGGTTTCCTACAATGAGCAGTTCTTC
TRBV9,12,many,.,TRBJ2-1,CASSVQDGEQFF,TGTGCCAGCAGCGTTCAGGACGGTGAGCAGTTCTTC